The 5 T cell receptor beta chains in this list originate from one sample, sequenced in a study of T-cell memory formation after mild COVID-19. TCRdb fed the 5' RACE reads into MiXCR, producing one record per CDR3 protein. Of roughly 300,000 distinct CDR3 sequences in the sample, 15% to 20% were seen once. Sequencing used PBMCs or a T cell subset sorted from them (not recorded which). The source is a man younger than 30 who had mild COVID-19 (a few samples of this study predate the infection). Cell type and time point are not known.

A single count supports this clonotype. V is TRBV20-1 and J is TRBJ1-1; D perhaps matches TRBD1 (5 bases). CDR1 and CDR2 (germline): DFQATT, SNEGSKA (reference sequence). V lost 3 bases and J 7 bases, leaving 12 bases between the germline ends. This CDR3 has 12 amino acids. In DNA, the CDR3 is TGCAGTGCTAGGCGGAGGGGATTTGAAGCTTTCTTT. Amino acids: CSARRRGFEAFF.

This clonotype was picked up many times. The chain uses TRBV4-2 and TRBJ2-2, with D possibly matching TRBD2 (6 bases). Trimming took off 0 bases at V and 2 bases at J, with 10 bases between the two ends. Per germline, CDR1 LGHNA and CDR2 YNFKEQ. CDR3 size: 16 residues. The CDR3 reads CASSQDRGFNTGELFF. The CDR3 bases are TGTGCCAGCAGCCAAGATCGGGGGTTCAACACCGGGGAGCTGTTTTTT.

This clonotype was detected only a few times. The chain combines TRBV4-3 with TRBJ2-7; unclear D gene. The CDR3 length is 15 residues. Per the germline V gene, CDR1 is LGHNA and CDR2 is YSLEER. Trimming took 1 base from V and 0 from J, leaving 10 bases between them. CDR3 sequence (DNA): TGCGCCAGCAGCCAAGGCCCGGCTGGCTCCTACGAGCAGTACTTC. This gives the protein CASSQGPAGSYEQYF.

V is TRBV5-5 and J is TRBJ2-7; a possible D gene is TRBD1 (6 bases). CDR1 and CDR2 (germline): SGHKS, YYEKEE (reference sequence). The V and J ends lost 3 bases and 3 bases respectively, with 10 bases between them. The CDR3 has 13 residues. The DNA of the CDR3 is TGTGCCAGCAGCTGGGACATTTTCTACGAGCAGTACGTC. The encoded protein is CASSWDIFYEQYV.

This clonotype was picked up a small number of times. The chain recombines TRBV4-3 with TRBJ1-4; 7 bases align to TRBD1. Germline-derived CDR1 and CDR2 are LGHNA and YSLEER. Unmatched junction bases numbered 10, after V lost 4 bases and J lost 8 bases. The CDR3 has 15 residues. The DNA of the CDR3 is TGCGCCAGCAGCCGCGCCAGGGGGGTTGGAGAAAAACTGTTTTTT. It yields the protein CASSRARGVGEKLFF.